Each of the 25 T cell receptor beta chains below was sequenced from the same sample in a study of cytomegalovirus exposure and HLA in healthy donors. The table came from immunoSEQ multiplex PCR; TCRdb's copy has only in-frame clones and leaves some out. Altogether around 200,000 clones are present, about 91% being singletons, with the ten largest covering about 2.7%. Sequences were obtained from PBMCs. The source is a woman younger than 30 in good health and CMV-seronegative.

The CDR3: CASSPRDYSYEQYF. CDR3 nucleotide sequence: TGTGCCAGCAGCCCACGGGACTACTCCTACGAGCAGTACTTC. J is TRBJ2-7 and V is TRBV7-2, with TRBD2 matching 7 bases. The length of the CDR3 is 14 residues. Trimming at V came to 5 bases and at J to 0 bases, leaving 4 bases not matched to a gene. Germline V gives CDR1 SGHTA, CDR2 FQGNSA.

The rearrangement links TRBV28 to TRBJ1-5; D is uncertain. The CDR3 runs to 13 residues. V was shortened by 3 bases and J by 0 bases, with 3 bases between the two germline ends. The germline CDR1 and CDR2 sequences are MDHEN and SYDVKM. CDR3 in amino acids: CASSFHSNQPQHF. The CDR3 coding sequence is TGTGCCAGCAGTTTCCATAGCAATCAGCCCCAGCATTTT.

The CDR3 nucleotides are TGTGCCAGCAGCCAACAGGGATTTGGTGAAAAACTGTTTTTT. Residues: CASSQQGFGEKLFF. The rearrangement joins TRBV7-8 to TRBJ1-4; the D gene is possibly TRBD1 (6 bases). CDR1 is SGHVS and CDR2 is FQNEAQ in the germline V gene. The CDR3 extends over 14 amino acids. V lost 5 bases to trimming and J lost 7 bases, with 14 bases between them. Together with reference TRBV7-8 and TRBJ1-4, the CDR3 gives the full variable domain: GAGVSQSPRYKVAKRGQDVALRCDPISGHVSLFWYQQALGQGPEFLTYFQNEAQLDKSGLPSDRFFAERPEGSVSTLKIQRTQQEDSAVYLCASSQQGFGEKLFFGSGTQLSVL.

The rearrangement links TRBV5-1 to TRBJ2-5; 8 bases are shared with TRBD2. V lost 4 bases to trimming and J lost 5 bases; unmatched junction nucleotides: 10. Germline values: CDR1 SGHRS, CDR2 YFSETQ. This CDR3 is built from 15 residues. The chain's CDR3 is CASSGGAGVFETQYF. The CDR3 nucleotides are TGCGCCAGCAGCGGGGGAGCGGGAGTCTTTGAGACCCAGTACTTC.

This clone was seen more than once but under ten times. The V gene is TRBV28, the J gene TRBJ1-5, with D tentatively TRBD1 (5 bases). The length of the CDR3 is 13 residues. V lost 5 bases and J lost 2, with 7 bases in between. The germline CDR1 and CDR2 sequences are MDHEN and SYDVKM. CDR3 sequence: CASSAGGNQPQHF. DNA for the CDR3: TGTGCCAGCAGTGCGGGGGGCAATCAGCCCCAGCATTTT.

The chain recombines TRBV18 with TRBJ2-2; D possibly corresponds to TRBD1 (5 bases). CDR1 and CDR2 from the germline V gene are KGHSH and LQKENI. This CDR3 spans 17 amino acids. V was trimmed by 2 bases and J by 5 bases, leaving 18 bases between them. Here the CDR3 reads CASSPKVQGTITGELFF. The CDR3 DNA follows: TGTGCCAGCTCACCAAAGGTTCAGGGAACCATTACCGGGGAGCTGTTTTTT. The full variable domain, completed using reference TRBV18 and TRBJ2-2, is NAGVMQNPRHLVRRRGQEARLRCSPMKGHSHVYWYRQLPEEGLKFMVYLQKENIIDESGMPKERFSAEFPKEGPSILRIQQVVRGDSAAYFCASSPKVQGTITGELFFGEGSRLTVL.

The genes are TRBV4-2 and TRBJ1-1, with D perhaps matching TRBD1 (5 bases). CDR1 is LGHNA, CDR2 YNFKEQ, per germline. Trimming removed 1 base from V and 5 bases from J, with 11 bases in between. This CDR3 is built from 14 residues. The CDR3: CASSQGAGRTEAFF. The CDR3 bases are TGTGCCAGCAGCCAAGGGGCAGGGCGGACTGAAGCTTTCTTT.

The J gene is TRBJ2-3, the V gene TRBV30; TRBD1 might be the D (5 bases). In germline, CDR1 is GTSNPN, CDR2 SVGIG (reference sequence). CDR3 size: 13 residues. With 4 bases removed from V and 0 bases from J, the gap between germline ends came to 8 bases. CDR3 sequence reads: CAWTGYSTDTQYF. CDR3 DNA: TGTGCCTGGACAGGGTACAGCACAGATACGCAGTATTTT.

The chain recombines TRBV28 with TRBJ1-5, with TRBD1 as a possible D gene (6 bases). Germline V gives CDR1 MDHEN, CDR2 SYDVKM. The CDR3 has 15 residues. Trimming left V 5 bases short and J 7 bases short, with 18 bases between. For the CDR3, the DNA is TGTGCCAGCAGTCTGATGGGGGGGGCGAACCAGCCCCAGCATTTT. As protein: CASSLMGGANQPQHF. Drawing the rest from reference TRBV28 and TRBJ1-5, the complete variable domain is DVKVTQSSRYLVKRTGEKVFLECVQDMDHENMFWYRQDPGLGLRLIYFSYDVKMKEKGDIPEGYSVSREKKERFSLILESASTNQTSMYLCASSLMGGANQPQHFGDGTRLSIL.

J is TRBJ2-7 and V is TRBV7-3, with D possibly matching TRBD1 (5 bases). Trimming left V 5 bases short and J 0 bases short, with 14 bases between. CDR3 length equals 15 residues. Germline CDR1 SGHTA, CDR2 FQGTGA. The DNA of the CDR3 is TGTGCCAGCAGCCAAACCATAAGGGGCTCCTACGAGCAGTACTTC. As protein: CASSQTIRGSYEQYF. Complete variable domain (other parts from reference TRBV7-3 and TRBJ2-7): GAGVSQTPSNKVTEKGKYVELRCDPISGHTALYWYRQSLGQGPEFLIYFQGTGAADDSGLPNDRFFAVRPEGSVSTLKIQRTERGDSAVYLCASSQTIRGSYEQYFGPGTRLTVT.

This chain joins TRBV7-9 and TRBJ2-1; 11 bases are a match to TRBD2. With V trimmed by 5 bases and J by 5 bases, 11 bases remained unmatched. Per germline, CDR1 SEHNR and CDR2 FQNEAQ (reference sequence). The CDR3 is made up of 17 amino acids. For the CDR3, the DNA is TGTGCCAGCAGCATGGCGACTAGCGGGACTTCTCACAATGAGCAGTTCTTC. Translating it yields CASSMATSGTSHNEQFF. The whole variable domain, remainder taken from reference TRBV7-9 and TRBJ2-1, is DTGVSQNPRHKITKRGQNVTFRCDPISEHNRLYWYRQTLGQGPEFLTYFQNEAQLEKSRLLSDRFSAERPKGSFSTLEIQRTEQGDSAMYLCASSMATSGTSHNEQFFGPGTRLTVL.

CDR3 sequence (DNA): TGCGCCAGCAGCCCCCGACAGGCGCTAACCTACGAGCAGTACTTC. Translation gives CASSPRQALTYEQYF. The chain carries TRBV4-1 and TRBJ2-7; possibly TRBD1 for D (6 bases). This CDR3 is 15 amino acids long. Germline V gene lookup returns CDR1 MGHRA and CDR2 YSYEKL. V was clipped by 4 bases and J by 2 bases, with 15 bases between them.

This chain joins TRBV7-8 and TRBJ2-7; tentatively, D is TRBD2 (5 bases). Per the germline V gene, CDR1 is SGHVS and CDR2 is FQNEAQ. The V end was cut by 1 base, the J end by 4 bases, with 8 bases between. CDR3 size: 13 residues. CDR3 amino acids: CASSLESGYEQYF. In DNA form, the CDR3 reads TGTGCCAGCAGCTTAGAGTCGGGGTACGAGCAGTACTTC.

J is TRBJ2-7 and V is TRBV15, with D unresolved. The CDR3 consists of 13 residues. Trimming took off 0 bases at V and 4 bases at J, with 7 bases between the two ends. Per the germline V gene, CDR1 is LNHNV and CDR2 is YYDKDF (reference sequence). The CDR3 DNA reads TGTGCCACCAGCAGAGATCCCCAATACGAGCAGTACTTC. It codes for CATSRDPQYEQYF.

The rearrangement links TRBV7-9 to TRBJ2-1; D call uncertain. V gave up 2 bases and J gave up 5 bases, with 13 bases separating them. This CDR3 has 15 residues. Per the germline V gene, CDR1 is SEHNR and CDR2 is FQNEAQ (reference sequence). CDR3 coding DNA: TGTGCCAGCAGCTTATTCGCCAGTTCCCACAATGAGCAGTTCTTC. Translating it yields CASSLFASSHNEQFF.

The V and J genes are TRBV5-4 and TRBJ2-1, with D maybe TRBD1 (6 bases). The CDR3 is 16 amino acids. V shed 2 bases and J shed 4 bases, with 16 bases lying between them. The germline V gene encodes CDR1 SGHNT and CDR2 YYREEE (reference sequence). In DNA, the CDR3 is TGTGCCAGCAGCTTAACTTCTCGGGACAATTACAATGAGCAGTTCTTC. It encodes CASSLTSRDNYNEQFF.

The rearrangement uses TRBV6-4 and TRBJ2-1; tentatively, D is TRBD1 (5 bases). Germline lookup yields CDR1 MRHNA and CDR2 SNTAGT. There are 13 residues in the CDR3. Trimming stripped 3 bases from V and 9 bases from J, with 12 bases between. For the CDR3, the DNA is TGTGCCAGCAGTGAGGGCCAGGGTGGTGAGCAGTTCTTC. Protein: CASSEGQGGEQFF.

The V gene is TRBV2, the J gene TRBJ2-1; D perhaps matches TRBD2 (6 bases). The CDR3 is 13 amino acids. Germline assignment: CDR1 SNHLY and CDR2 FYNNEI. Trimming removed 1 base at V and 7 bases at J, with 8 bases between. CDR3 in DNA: TGTGCCAGCAGTGAAGTAGGAGGGAATGAGCAGTTCTTC. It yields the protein CASSEVGGNEQFF.

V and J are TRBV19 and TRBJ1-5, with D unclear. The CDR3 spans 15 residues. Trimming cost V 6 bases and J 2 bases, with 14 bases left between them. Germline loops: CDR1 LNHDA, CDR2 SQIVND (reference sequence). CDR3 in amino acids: CASRYTAFGNQPQHF. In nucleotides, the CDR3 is TGTGCCAGTAGGTACACAGCATTCGGCAATCAGCCCCAGCATTTT.

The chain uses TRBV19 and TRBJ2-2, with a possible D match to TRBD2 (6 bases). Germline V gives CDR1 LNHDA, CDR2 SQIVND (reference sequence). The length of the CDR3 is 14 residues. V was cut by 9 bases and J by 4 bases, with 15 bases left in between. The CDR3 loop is CASSYLGGTGELFF. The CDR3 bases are TGTGCCAGCAGTTACCTCGGGGGCACCGGGGAGCTGTTTTTT.

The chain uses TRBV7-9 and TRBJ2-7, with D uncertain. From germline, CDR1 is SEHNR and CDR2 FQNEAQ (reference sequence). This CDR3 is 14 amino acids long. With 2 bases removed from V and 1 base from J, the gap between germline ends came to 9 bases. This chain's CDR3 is CASSLRELSYEQYF. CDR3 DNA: TGTGCCAGCAGCTTAAGAGAATTGTCCTACGAGCAGTACTTC.

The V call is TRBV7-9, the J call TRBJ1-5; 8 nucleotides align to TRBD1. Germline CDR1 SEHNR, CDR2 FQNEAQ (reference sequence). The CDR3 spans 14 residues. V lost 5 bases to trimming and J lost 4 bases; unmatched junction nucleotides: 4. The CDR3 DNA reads TGTGCCAGCAGCCCTCAGGGGGCGAATCAGCCCCAGCATTTT. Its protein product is CASSPQGANQPQHF.

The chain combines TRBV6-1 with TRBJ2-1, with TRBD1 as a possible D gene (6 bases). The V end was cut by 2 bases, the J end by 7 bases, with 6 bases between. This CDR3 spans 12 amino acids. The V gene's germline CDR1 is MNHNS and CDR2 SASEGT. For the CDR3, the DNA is TGTGCCAGCAGTGAAACAGGGAATGAGCAGTTCTTC. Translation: CASSETGNEQFF.

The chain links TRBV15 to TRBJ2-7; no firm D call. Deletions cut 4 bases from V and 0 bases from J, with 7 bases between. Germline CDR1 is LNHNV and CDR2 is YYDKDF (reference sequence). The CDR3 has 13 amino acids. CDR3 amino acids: CATSMSNSYEQYF. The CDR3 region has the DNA TGTGCCACCAGCATGTCCAACTCCTACGAGCAGTACTTC.

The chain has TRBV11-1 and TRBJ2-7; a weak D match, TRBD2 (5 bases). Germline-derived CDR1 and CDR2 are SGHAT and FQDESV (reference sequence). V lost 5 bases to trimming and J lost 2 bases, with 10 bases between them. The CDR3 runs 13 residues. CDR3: CASSPEGPYEQYF. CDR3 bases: TGTGCCAGCAGCCCCGAGGGCCCCTACGAGCAGTACTTC.